A selection of T cell receptor beta chains follows, all from one sample in a study of T cell responses to AZD1222 COVID-19 vaccine. Assay: immunoSEQ multiplex PCR; the TCRdb copy retains only in-frame clones and omits some. The sample contains about 120,000 clones, almost 90% of which appear only once. The sequencing here drew on peripheral blood, taken on day 0 of AZD1222 vaccination. The origin of the receptors is an adult in good health. Both conserved end residues are part of each CDR3. D genes are given only for firm matches. The size entry is marked missing in some rows and otherwise reads once, few, many or a size class.

abundance,v_gene,j_gene,d_gene,CDR3aa,CDR3nt
.,TRBV6-2/TRBV6-3,TRBJ1-1,.,CASSYPADSSTEAFF,TGTGCCAGCAGTTACCCCGCGGACTCTAGCACTGAAGCTTTCTTT
many,TRBV4-2,TRBJ1-6,.,CASSRGNSYNSPLHF,TGTGCCAGCAGCCGCGGGAACTCCTATAATTCACCCCTCCACTTT
.,TRBV5-1,TRBJ2-2,TRBD2,CASSLPSGGNTGELFF,TGCGCCAGCAGCTTGCCTAGCGGGGGCAACACCGGGGAGCTGTTTTTT
once,TRBV5-1,TRBJ1-1,.,CASSFIQYTEAFF,TGCGCCAGCAGCTTCATACAGTACACTGAAGCTTTCTTT
.,TRBV2,TRBJ1-5,.,CASSEEGWYGGPSNQPQHF,TGTGCCAGCAGTGAAGAGGGTTGGTATGGAGGCCCTAGCAATCAGCCCCAGCATTTT
.,TRBV7-8,TRBJ1-5,.,CASSFSGRYSNQPQHF,TGTGCCAGCAGCTTTTCCGGCCGTTATAGCAATCAGCCCCAGCATTTT
.,TRBV7-3,TRBJ2-2,.,CASSLQSSLNTGELFF,TGTGCCAGCAGCCTCCAATCTAGCTTAAACACCGGGGAGCTGTTTTTT
.,TRBV28,TRBJ1-2,TRBD1,CASSFQGGDYGYTF,TGTGCCAGCAGTTTCCAAGGGGGCGACTATGGCTACACCTTC
.,TRBV6-5,TRBJ1-2,.,CASRRVGPYGYTF,TGTGCCAGCAGACGGGTGGGACCTTATGGCTACACCTTC
.,TRBV7-9,TRBJ2-2,.,CASSPRIANTGELFF,TGTGCCAGCAGCCCAAGGATCGCGAACACCGGGGAGCTGTTTTTT
.,TRBV5-1,TRBJ2-1,TRBD1,CASSFDRVTYNEQFF,TGCGCCAGCAGCTTTGACAGGGTGACCTACAATGAGCAGTTCTTC
.,TRBV30,TRBJ2-3,.,CAWSLATDTQYF,TGTGCCTGGAGTCTGGCCACAGATACGCAGTATTTT
.,TRBV4-1,TRBJ1-1,.,CASSQGGGYPEAFF,TGCGCCAGCAGCCAAGGTGGCGGGTACCCTGAAGCTTTCTTT
.,TRBV7-2,TRBJ2-5,TRBD1,CASSPGQGETQYF,TGTGCCAGCAGCCCGGGACAGGGAGAGACCCAGTACTTC
few,TRBV28,TRBJ1-1,TRBD1,CASRQTTGAGRNTEAFF,TGTGCCAGCCGACAAACGACAGGGGCAGGAAGGAACACTGAAGCTTTCTTT
.,TRBV6-2/TRBV6-3,TRBJ1-2,.,CASSYYGNYGYTF,TGTGCCAGCAGTTATTATGGGAACTATGGCTACACCTTC
.,TRBV11-3,TRBJ1-1,.,CASSLGANTEAFF,TGTGCCAGCAGCTTGGGGGCTAACACTGAAGCTTTCTTT
.,TRBV7-2,TRBJ1-2,TRBD1,CASSLGFRGRVDYGYTF,TGTGCCAGCAGCCTAGGGTTTAGGGGGCGCGTGGACTATGGCTACACCTTC
.,TRBV24-1,TRBJ1-1,.,CATSDTTEAFF,TGTGCCACCAGTGATACCACTGAAGCTTTCTTT
.,TRBV12-3/TRBV12-4,TRBJ1-5,.,CASSLLEQPQHF,TGTGCCAGCAGTTTACTGGAGCAGCCCCAGCATTTT
.,TRBV5-5,TRBJ2-2,.,CASSLAENTGELFF,TGTGCCAGCAGCTTGGCCGAGAACACCGGGGAGCTGTTTTTT
.,TRBV9,TRBJ2-7,TRBD2,CASSVGSGGSYEQYF,TGTGCCAGCAGCGTAGGGAGCGGGGGCTCCTACGAGCAGTACTTC
.,TRBV20-1,TRBJ1-5,TRBD1,CSASGVGQFNQPQHF,TGCAGTGCTAGTGGAGTGGGACAGTTCAATCAGCCCCAGCATTTT
.,TRBV2,TRBJ1-2,.,CASSLNPPGDSNYGYTF,TGTGCCAGCAGCCTGAACCCGCCGGGAGATTCTAACTATGGCTACACCTTC
once,TRBV20-1,TRBJ2-1,TRBD2,CSASSGPSYNEQFF,TGCAGTGCTAGTAGCGGGCCCTCCTACAATGAGCAGTTCTTC
.,TRBV24-1,TRBJ1-2,TRBD1,CATSTRDRGNYGYTF,TGTGCCACCAGCACCCGGGACAGGGGGAACTATGGCTACACCTTC
.,TRBV21-1,TRBJ2-1,.,CASSKVGREDSYNEQFF,TGTGCCAGCAGCAAAGTTGGGCGGGAGGACTCCTACAATGAGCAGTTCTTC
.,TRBV29-1,TRBJ1-4,.,CSVSGQINEKLFF,TGCAGCGTCTCGGGACAAATTAATGAAAAACTGTTTTTT
.,TRBV27,TRBJ1-5,.,CASSLFRGDQPQHF,TGTGCCAGCAGTTTATTCCGGGGAGATCAGCCCCAGCATTTT
.,TRBV11-2,TRBJ2-7,TRBD2,CASSLATSGGTWRYF,TGTGCCAGCAGCTTAGCGACTAGCGGGGGCACCTGGAGGTACTTC
.,TRBV28,TRBJ2-7,TRBD1,CASSLSGTASYEQYF,TGTGCCAGCAGTTTATCAGGGACAGCCTCCTACGAGCAGTACTTC
.,TRBV4-2,TRBJ2-7,.,CASSQGLAAYRVQQYF,TGTGCCAGCAGCCAAGGCCTAGCCGCCTATAGGGTTCAGCAGTACTTC
.,TRBV7-2,TRBJ2-7,.,CASSPRSGTDYEQYF,TGTGCCAGCAGCCCCCGAAGCGGGACAGACTACGAGCAGTACTTC
.,TRBV5-1,TRBJ1-1,TRBD1,CASSLSPGQGVGFTEAFF,TGCGCCAGCAGCTTGTCCCCGGGACAGGGGGTAGGGTTCACTGAAGCTTTCTTT
.,TRBV30,TRBJ1-5,TRBD1,CAWRGPEGTGDQPQHF,TGTGCCTGGAGGGGACCGGAGGGGACAGGGGATCAGCCCCAGCATTTT
.,TRBV14,TRBJ1-3,TRBD1,CASSARFGTAAGNTIYF,TGTGCCAGCAGCGCCCGATTCGGGACAGCGGCCGGAAACACCATATATTTT
.,TRBV4-1,TRBJ2-1,.,CASSQDLVPLAPYNEQFF,TGCGCCAGCAGCCAAGATCTTGTCCCACTAGCTCCCTACAATGAGCAGTTCTTC
.,TRBV5-1,TRBJ2-5,TRBD2,CASSLLAGDETQYF,TGCGCCAGCAGCTTGCTAGCGGGGGATGAGACCCAGTACTTC
.,TRBV5-8,TRBJ1-2,.,CASRATGSYGYTF,TGTGCCAGCAGGGCTACAGGGTCCTATGGCTACACCTTC
.,TRBV28,TRBJ1-2,.,CASSLAGTSYGYTF,TGTGCCAGCAGTTTAGCGGGCACTTCCTATGGCTACACCTTC
.,TRBV18,TRBJ1-2,TRBD1,CASSLSGQGYGYTF,TGTGCCAGCTCACTTTCCGGACAGGGCTATGGCTACACCTTC
.,TRBV24-1,TRBJ2-2,TRBD1,CATSDWDRGKTGELFF,TGTGCCACCAGTGATTGGGACAGGGGGAAGACCGGGGAGCTGTTTTTT
.,TRBV5-5,TRBJ2-1,.,CASSFRPSNEQFF,TGTGCCAGCAGCTTCAGACCGTCCAATGAGCAGTTCTTC